The T cell receptor (beta chain) under discussion was sequenced for a study of radiation and T cells in renal cell carcinoma. Time point specified: blood 4 weeks post-SBRT, at nephrectomy. Stated treatment: 15 Gy SBRT to primary tumor, nephrectomy 4 weeks later. Nephrectomy followed 15 Gy stereotactic body radiation by 4 weeks. The tumor was a clear cell renal cell carcinoma. The data were produced by immunoSEQ multiplex PCR, yet TCRdb's version contains in-frame clones alone and is incomplete. The table has over 120,000 clones, 65% to 90% seen once. Trimming shortened V by 0 bases and J by 2 bases, and 12 bases separated the two germline ends. This CDR3 comprises 15 residues. The germline V gene encodes CDR1 SGHNT and CDR2 YYREEE (reference sequence). Points from the study as a whole: From baseline, blood top tumor clonotypes peaked at 2 weeks post-radiation.

Of note for this clone: Its antigen is undetermined.

This specimen was blood, taken from a patient whose treatment included radiotherapy and nephrectomy. The gene calls are TRBV5-4 and TRBJ2-7, with D perhaps matching TRBD2 (7 bases). This receptor was obtained from a woman between 45 and 65 years old with renal cell carcinoma. CDR3 protein: CASSLAGAGAYEQYF. In nucleotides, the CDR3 is TGTGCCAGCAGCTTGGCAGGGGCGGGAGCCTACGAGCAGTACTTC.